The 30 T cell receptor beta chains listed next were all sequenced from one sample in a study of blood T cell repertoires in COVID-19. The repertoire was sequenced with immunoSEQ multiplex PCR; TCRdb's copy has only in-frame clones and lacks some. The sample records 100,000 to 150,000 clones, 65% to 90% being singletons. Sequenced material: PBMCs or T cells enriched from blood (not recorded which). These receptors all come from a woman in her forties or fifties who had recovered from COVID-19.

The gene calls are TRBV6-5 and TRBJ2-2, with 12 bases matching TRBD2. The CDR3 consists of 15 residues. From germline, CDR1 is MNHEY and CDR2 SVGAGI. The V segment lost 8 bases and the J segment 6 bases; nucleotides outside the gene matches: 7. The CDR3 reads CASERRTSGAGELFF. As DNA, the CDR3 is TGTGCCAGCGAACGCCGGACTAGCGGGGCCGGGGAGCTGTTTTTT.

This sequence joins TRBV18 and TRBJ1-1, with TRBD1 matching over 7 bases. Per the germline V gene, CDR1 is KGHSH and CDR2 is LQKENI. V lost 1 base to trimming and J lost 1 base; unmatched junction nucleotides: 0. The CDR3 runs to 14 residues. The CDR3 coding sequence is TGTGCCAGCTCACCACGGACAGGGAACACTGAAGCTTTCTTT. It encodes CASSPRTGNTEAFF. The variable domain in full, with the rest retrieved from reference TRBV18 and TRBJ1-1, is NAGVMQNPRHLVRRRGQEARLRCSPMKGHSHVYWYRQLPEEGLKFMVYLQKENIIDESGMPKERFSAEFPKEGPSILRIQQVVRGDSAAYFCASSPRTGNTEAFFGQGTRLTVV.

The genes are TRBV4-3 and TRBJ1-5; 8 bases fit TRBD1. The CDR3 totals 15 residues. Trimming took 2 bases from V and 2 from J; bases not matched to a gene: 2. Per germline, CDR1 LGHNA and CDR2 YSLEER. As DNA, the CDR3 is TGCGCCAGCAGCCAAATGACAGGGGGCAATCAGCCCCAGCATTTT. Its translation: CASSQMTGGNQPQHF.

This clone was observed a single time. The chain uses TRBV5-1 and TRBJ2-2, with a possible D match to TRBD1 (6 bases). Trimming left V 4 bases short and J 0 bases short, with 13 bases between. This CDR3 spans 16 amino acids. The germline V gene encodes CDR1 SGHRS and CDR2 YFSETQ. This chain's CDR3 is CASSEPGTTNTGELFF. The CDR3 bases are TGCGCCAGCAGCGAACCCGGGACAACGAACACCGGGGAGCTGTTTTTT.

V usage is TRBV27 and J usage is TRBJ2-7; 9 bases are a match to TRBD1. CDR3 size: 13 residues. V trimming: 5 bases; J trimming: 4 bases; junction bases outside the gene matches: 3. Germline-derived CDR1 and CDR2 are MNHEY and SMNVEV (reference sequence). The CDR3 loop is CASSLGTGYEQYF. As DNA, the CDR3 is TGTGCCAGCAGTCTCGGGACAGGGTACGAGCAGTACTTC.

The table lists this clone with a few counts. The V and J genes are TRBV7-9 and TRBJ1-5; tentatively, D is TRBD1 (5 bases). With 1 base removed from V and 3 bases from J, the gap between germline ends came to 19 bases. Germline CDR1 reads SEHNR; CDR2 reads FQNEAQ (reference sequence). CDR3 length: 18 amino acids. The CDR3 region has the DNA TGTGCCAGCAGCTTAGGAAGTATCGGGGGTCGGCTCAATCAGCCCCAGCATTTT. Protein product: CASSLGSIGGRLNQPQHF.

This clone was detected only a few times. V gene TRBV28 combines with J gene TRBJ1-6; unclear D gene. The CDR3 has 14 residues. Germline values: CDR1 MDHEN, CDR2 SYDVKM. Trimming took off 5 bases at V and 2 bases at J, with 7 bases between the two ends. The CDR3 nucleotides read TGTGCCAGCAGTGGAGGGACCTATAATTCACCCCTCCACTTT. As protein: CASSGGTYNSPLHF.

The chain combines TRBV6-2 or TRBV6-3 with TRBJ2-7, with 8 nucleotides matching TRBD1. V lost 5 bases, J lost 2 bases, and 11 bases stayed unmatched. The CDR3 spans 16 residues. CDR1 is MNHEY and CDR2 is SVGEGT in the germline V gene. In nucleotides, the CDR3 is TGTGCCAGCAGTCCGCCCAAGACAGGGGCCACCTACGAGCAGTACTTC. It is translated as CASSPPKTGATYEQYF.

This clone was seen a handful of times. The chain joins TRBV11-3 to TRBJ1-5; 7 positions agree with TRBD1. Trimming cost V 4 bases and J 4 bases; bases outside gene matches: 4. The CDR3 has 14 residues. The germline V gene encodes CDR1 SGHNT and CDR2 YENEEA. In DNA form, the CDR3 reads TGTGCCAGCAGCTCCCGACAGGGAAATCAGCCCCAGCATTTT. Encoded protein: CASSSRQGNQPQHF.

V usage is TRBV19 and J usage is TRBJ1-1; D gene ambiguous. CDR1 is LNHDA, CDR2 SQIVND, per germline (reference sequence). The length of the CDR3 is 12 residues. The V end lost 6 bases, the J end lost 1 base, and 6 bases lay between the germline ends. The CDR3 sequence is CASRGGNTEAFF. The CDR3 DNA sequence: TGTGCCAGTAGAGGAGGGAACACTGAAGCTTTCTTT.

J is TRBJ1-5 and V is TRBV5-6, with a possible D match to TRBD1 (5 bases). With 3 bases removed from V and 7 bases from J, the gap between germline ends came to 17 bases. CDR1 and CDR2 (germline): SGHDT, YYEEEE. The CDR3 length is 15 residues. This chain's CDR3 is CASSSLSRGGQPQHF. CDR3 DNA sequence: TGTGCCAGCAGCTCCCTGAGTAGGGGAGGCCAGCCCCAGCATTTT.

The CDR3 spells CASNLRQGFGYTF. CDR3 sequence (DNA): TGTGCCAGCAATCTCCGACAGGGTTTCGGCTACACCTTC. J is TRBJ1-2 and V is TRBV12-3 or TRBV12-4; 7 positions agree with TRBD1. The CDR3 totals 13 residues. V trimming: 7 bases; J trimming: 8 bases; junction bases outside the gene matches: 10.

The chain uses TRBV19 and TRBJ1-1; TRBD1 agrees at 9 bases. With 4 bases clipped from V and 1 base from J, the junction kept 7 bases outside the gene matches. Germline V gene lookup returns CDR1 LNHDA and CDR2 SQIVND (reference sequence). The CDR3 totals 16 residues. CDR3 sequence reads: CASSTRTGVWNTEAFF. The CDR3 bases are TGTGCCAGTAGTACGAGGACAGGGGTATGGAACACTGAAGCTTTCTTT.

This clone was seen only a few times. The V gene is TRBV5-1, the J gene TRBJ1-1; D is perhaps TRBD1 (5 bases). CDR3 length equals 12 residues. Trimming shortened V by 8 bases and J by 2 bases, and 10 bases separated the two germline ends. Germline V CDR1 and CDR2: SGHRS, YFSETQ. The CDR3 DNA reads as TGCGCCAGTAGACAGCAAAACACTGAAGCTTTCTTT. Residues: CASRQQNTEAFF.

The J gene is TRBJ1-2, the V gene TRBV10-3, with D possibly being TRBD1 (5 bases). V lost 3 bases to trimming and J lost 6 bases, with 8 bases between them. CDR1 and CDR2 from the germline V gene are ENHRY and SYGVKD. The CDR3 extends over 12 amino acids. In nucleotides, the CDR3 is TGTGCCATCAGTGATGGGGGGAATGGCTACACCTTC. Encoded protein: CAISDGGNGYTF.

This clone was seen a single time. The rearrangement uses TRBV11-1 and TRBJ2-7; the match to TRBD2 covers 7 bases. Looked up from germline, CDR1 is SGHAT and CDR2 is FQDESV (reference sequence). Trimming at V came to 2 bases and at J to 6 bases, leaving 7 bases not matched to a gene. The CDR3 sequence is 14 residues long. The CDR3 region has the DNA TGTGCCAGCAGCTTACCGGGACTAAGGGGCGAGCAGTACTTC. Amino acids: CASSLPGLRGEQYF.

This clone was seen only once. The V and J genes are TRBV4-3 and TRBJ1-2; 7 bases are shared with TRBD1. The CDR3 is 14 residues long. The germline V gene has CDR1 LGHNA and CDR2 YSLEER. After removal of 1 base from V and 4 bases from J, the junction contained 3 bases not matched to a gene. For the CDR3, the DNA is TGCGCCAGCAGCCAAGGAGCAGGGGGCTATGGCTACACCTTC. It encodes CASSQGAGGYGYTF.

The V call is TRBV10-1, the J call TRBJ1-2; D perhaps matches TRBD1 (6 bases). V lost 6 bases and J 5 bases, leaving 16 bases between the germline ends. Germline CDR1 WNHNN, CDR2 SYGVQD (reference sequence). The CDR3 spans 14 residues. The CDR3 is CASSSGDSGYGYTF. The CDR3 DNA sequence: TGCGCCAGCAGCTCAGGGGATTCGGGGTATGGCTACACCTTC.

V gene TRBV7-2 combines with J gene TRBJ2-1; 8 bases are a match to TRBD1. The CDR3 consists of 16 residues. The germline CDR1 and CDR2 sequences are SGHTA and FQGNSA. The ends lost 5 bases at V and 2 bases at J; junction bases unmatched: 8. CDR3 in DNA: TGTGCCAGCAGCCACGAACAGGGGGTAACCTACAATGAGCAGTTCTTC. Translating gives CASSHEQGVTYNEQFF.

The V gene is TRBV2, the J gene TRBJ2-6, with 7 bases fitting TRBD1. Looked up from germline, CDR1 is SNHLY and CDR2 is FYNNEI. CDR3 length: 16 amino acids. With V trimmed by 2 bases and J by 0 bases, 1 base remained unmatched. The CDR3 region is CASSEWDSSGANVLTF. CDR3 DNA sequence: TGTGCCAGCAGTGAATGGGACAGCTCTGGGGCCAACGTCCTGACTTTC.

The J gene is TRBJ2-3, the V gene TRBV19, with TRBD2 matching over 13 bases. V lost 7 bases and J lost 3; bases outside the gene matches: 4. This CDR3 has 15 amino acids. Germline V CDR1 and CDR2: LNHDA, SQIVND (reference sequence). This chain's CDR3 is CASTLAGGHTDTQYF. In nucleotides, the CDR3 is TGTGCCAGTACACTAGCGGGGGGGCATACAGATACGCAGTATTTT.

The V and J genes are TRBV29-1 and TRBJ1-1; the D is unclear. Looked up from germline, CDR1 is SQVTM and CDR2 is ANQGSEA. This CDR3 has 13 amino acids. With 7 bases removed from V and 2 bases from J, the gap between germline ends came to 14 bases. In nucleotides, the CDR3 is TGCAGCGCTGCAGGAGGACCAAACACTGAAGCTTTCTTT. Its protein product is CSAAGGPNTEAFF.

The genes are TRBV4-1 and TRBJ1-1; 8 positions agree with TRBD1. Germline V lookup: CDR1 MGHRA, CDR2 YSYEKL. This CDR3 spans 15 amino acids. After removal of 8 bases from V and 3 bases from J, the junction contained 11 bases not matched to a gene. CDR3 protein: CASAQGAFGDTEAFF. CDR3 nucleotide sequence: TGCGCCAGCGCGCAGGGGGCTTTCGGGGACACTGAAGCTTTCTTT.

This clone was counted a few times. This chain joins TRBV30 and TRBJ1-4; D is unresolved. V was trimmed by 2 bases and J by 8 bases, leaving 21 bases between them. There are 16 residues in the CDR3. CDR1 and CDR2 (germline): GTSNPN, SVGIG (reference sequence). The CDR3 DNA sequence: TGTGCCTGGAGTCATGAGTCGGTGAGGTTAGGAGAAAAACTGTTTTTT. Residues: CAWSHESVRLGEKLFF.

The chain uses TRBV6-5 and TRBJ2-2, with D maybe TRBD1 (5 bases). Trimming took 5 bases from V and 4 from J, leaving 14 bases between them. This CDR3 is built from 15 residues. Looked up from germline, CDR1 is MNHEY and CDR2 is SVGAGI. CDR3 nucleotides: TGTGCCAGCAGTACAGGACGGAAGGTCACCGGGGAGCTGTTTTTT. Translated, it gives CASSTGRKVTGELFF.

The chain recombines TRBV2 with TRBJ2-1, with 10 bases aligning to TRBD2. The CDR3 consists of 17 residues. V lost 4 bases to trimming and J lost 8 bases; unmatched junction nucleotides: 14. Germline lookup yields CDR1 SNHLY and CDR2 FYNNEI. CDR3 in amino acids: CASSVLAGGPTGDEQFF. CDR3 nucleotides: TGTGCCAGCAGTGTATTAGCGGGGGGACCTACGGGGGATGAGCAGTTCTTC.

This clone occurred a few times. The rearrangement uses TRBV27 and TRBJ1-1; 7 bases fit TRBD1. J lost 2 bases, V lost 2 bases, and 5 bases had no gene match. Looked up from germline, CDR1 is MNHEY and CDR2 is SMNVEV (reference sequence). The CDR3 covers 15 residues. The CDR3 reads CASSLGVGGNTEAFF. The CDR3 DNA reads TGTGCCAGCAGTTTAGGTGTAGGGGGCAACACTGAAGCTTTCTTT.

The chain recombines TRBV6-5 with TRBJ2-3, with D possibly TRBD1 on 6 matching bases. The germline V gene has CDR1 MNHEY and CDR2 SVGAGI. CDR3 length: 16 residues. V lost 0 bases and J 0 bases, leaving 10 bases between the germline ends. CDR3 amino acids: CASSYSTTGSTDTQYF. DNA for the CDR3: TGTGCCAGCAGTTACTCGACTACAGGGAGCACAGATACGCAGTATTTT.

The V and J genes are TRBV3-1 (or the pseudogene TRBV3-2) and TRBJ2-6; D is perhaps TRBD1 (6 bases). V was cut by 0 bases and J by 4 bases, with 13 bases left in between. Germline CDR1 LGHDT, CDR2 YNNKEL (reference sequence). CDR3 length equals 17 residues. The CDR3 here is CASSQDQGTMGANVLTF. The CDR3 nucleotides are TGTGCCAGCAGCCAAGACCAGGGGACAATGGGGGCCAACGTCCTGACTTTC.

V is TRBV5-1 and J is TRBJ2-7; 7 positions agree with TRBD1. V gave up 4 bases and J gave up 6 bases; unmatched junction bases: 10. CDR1 is SGHRS, CDR2 YFSETQ, per germline. The CDR3 is made up of 14 amino acids. CDR3 protein: CASSAGDRRPEQYF. CDR3 sequence (DNA): TGCGCCAGCAGCGCCGGGGACAGACGTCCCGAGCAGTACTTC.